The subject of this entry is one TCR beta chain. CDR1 is LGHNA, CDR2 YNFKEQ, per germline. V gave up 0 bases and J gave up 4 bases, with 12 bases separating them. The CDR3 loop spans 16 amino acids. The record originates from a study of cytomegalovirus exposure and HLA in healthy donors. The PCR ran on 60 Vbeta and 13 Jbeta primers. Generated by immunoSEQ multiplex PCR, the TCRdb table keeps only in-frame clones and is missing some. This sample yields 130,000 to 150,000 clones, of which around 78% are seen a single time; about 2.2% belongs to the top ten. The chain has TRBV4-2 and TRBJ2-2; D not certain. The TCR comes from a young woman in good health and CMV-seropositive. Sequencing used PBMCs. The CDR3 nucleotides are TGTGCCAGCAGCCAAGATTGGGCAGTCATCACCGGGGAGCTGTTTTTT. Translated, it gives CASSQDWAVITGELFF.